These 15 T cell receptor beta chains share one sample of origin, sequenced in a study of PD-L1 blockade in urothelial cancer. Here immunoSEQ multiplex PCR was the method, and the copy in TCRdb shows in-frame clones only, minus some. This sample carries fewer than 85,000 clones, around 83% of them seen once, and the ten largest clones take about a tenth. Noted time point: pretreatment peripheral blood. Sequenced material: PBMCs, taken around atezolizumab (anti-PD-L1) treatment. Source of these receptors: a woman aged 70-85 years with urothelial cancer.

V is TRBV7-6 and J is TRBJ1-2; 10 nucleotides agree with TRBD1. There are 21 residues in the CDR3. V lost 1 base, J lost 2 bases, and 19 bases stayed unmatched. Germline CDR1 reads SGHVS; CDR2 reads FNYEAQ. The CDR3 protein is CASSLEPRDRGYPSLNYGYTF. The CDR3 nucleotides are TGTGCCAGCAGCTTAGAACCCCGGGACAGGGGATACCCCTCCCTGAACTATGGCTACACCTTC.

V gene TRBV5-1 combines with J gene TRBJ2-1, with TRBD2 matching over 8 bases. The CDR3 has 15 residues. V lost 0 bases, J lost 10 bases, and 9 bases stayed unmatched. CDR1 and CDR2 (germline): SGHRS, YFSETQ. As DNA, the CDR3 is TGCGCCAGCAGCTTGGAAGGGACTAGTTGGGACGAGCAGTTCTTC. Its protein product is CASSLEGTSWDEQFF.

The chain employs TRBV19 and TRBJ1-1; D might be TRBD1 (5 bases). V was clipped by 3 bases and J by 0 bases, with 14 bases between them. The CDR3 length is 16 residues. Germline CDR1 reads LNHDA; CDR2 reads SQIVND (reference sequence). Here the CDR3 DNA reads TGTGCCAGTAGTATTGTGGGGGGTGAAGTGAACACTGAAGCTTTCTTT. Protein product: CASSIVGGEVNTEAFF.

This clone appeared once. The chain employs TRBV5-1 and TRBJ2-2; D is possibly TRBD1 (6 bases). Deletions cut 4 bases from V and 1 base from J, with 14 bases between. Germline lookup yields CDR1 SGHRS and CDR2 YFSETQ. This CDR3 spans 16 amino acids. The DNA for the CDR3 is TGCGCCAGCAGCCGCACAGGGTCGGGGAACACCGGGGAGCTGTTTTTT. Its protein is CASSRTGSGNTGELFF. The entire variable domain, with the rest obtained from reference TRBV5-1 and TRBJ2-2, is as follows: KAGVTQTPRYLIKTRGQQVTLSCSPISGHRSVSWYQQTPGQGLQFLFEYFSETQRNKGNFPGRFSGRQFSNSRSEMNVSTLELGDSALYLCASSRTGSGNTGELFFGEGSRLTVL.

CDR3 amino acids: CAWSGQRANYGYTF. The CDR3 region has the DNA TGTGCCTGGAGTGGACAGAGAGCTAACTATGGCTACACCTTC. V usage is TRBV30 and J usage is TRBJ1-2; TRBD1 might be the D (5 bases). Trimming removed 1 base from V and 0 bases from J, with 9 bases in between. The CDR3 has 14 amino acids. Germline CDR1 is GTSNPN and CDR2 is SVGIG (reference sequence).

The V gene is TRBV28, the J gene TRBJ2-7; D is perhaps TRBD1 (6 bases). The CDR3 covers 18 residues. Trimming took 4 bases from V and 1 from J, leaving 23 bases between them. Per the germline V gene, CDR1 is MDHEN and CDR2 is SYDVKM. CDR3 coding DNA: TGTGCCAGCAGTTCACATCCCTTCAACCTGGACAGTTCCTACGAGCAGTACTTC. Encoded protein: CASSSHPFNLDSSYEQYF.

V usage is TRBV5-1 and J usage is TRBJ1-2; 10 bases map to TRBD1. This CDR3 is built from 14 residues. The germline V gene has CDR1 SGHRS and CDR2 YFSETQ. Trimming took 3 bases from V and 4 from J; bases not matched to a gene: 3. The CDR3 here is CASSSGTGAYGYTF. The CDR3 DNA reads as TGCGCCAGCAGCTCCGGGACAGGGGCCTATGGCTACACCTTC.

V gene TRBV29-1 combines with J gene TRBJ1-1; 9 nucleotides agree with TRBD1. This CDR3 region has 12 residues. The trim removed 6 bases at V and 11 bases at J, leaving 10 bases unmatched. Per the germline V gene, CDR1 is SQVTM and CDR2 is ANQGSEA. The CDR3 protein is CSVEPGTGHAFF. CDR3 sequence (DNA): TGCAGCGTCGAGCCCGGGACAGGGCACGCTTTCTTT.

This chain joins TRBV19 and TRBJ2-7, with D perhaps matching TRBD2 (5 bases). The V and J ends lost 5 bases and 2 bases respectively, with 13 bases between them. CDR1 and CDR2 from the germline V gene are LNHDA and SQIVND (reference sequence). The CDR3 length is 14 residues. CDR3 sequence reads: CASSGEHGAYEQYF. CDR3 coding DNA: TGTGCCAGTAGTGGGGAGCATGGGGCCTACGAGCAGTACTTC.

The chain carries TRBV7-2 and TRBJ1-1; D unclear. Per the germline V gene, CDR1 is SGHTA and CDR2 is FQGNSA. The CDR3 extends over 14 amino acids. The V end was cut by 3 bases, the J end by 4 bases, with 12 bases between. CDR3 region: CASSLSRIGTEAFF. The CDR3 coding sequence is TGTGCCAGCAGCTTGTCGAGGATCGGCACTGAAGCTTTCTTT.

This sequence joins TRBV27 and TRBJ2-7, with 9 bases that match TRBD2. V lost 3 bases to trimming and J lost 2 bases; unmatched junction nucleotides: 2. Germline values: CDR1 MNHEY, CDR2 SMNVEV (reference sequence). The CDR3 runs 14 residues. The CDR3 region is CASSLGGRAYEQYF. The CDR3 nucleotides are TGTGCCAGCAGTTTGGGCGGGAGGGCCTACGAGCAGTACTTC.

The chain links TRBV6-6 to TRBJ2-2; D gene unclear. V shed 6 bases and J shed 4 bases, with 9 bases lying between them. In germline, CDR1 is MNHNY, CDR2 SVGAGI (reference sequence). This CDR3 has 13 amino acids. In nucleotides, the CDR3 is TGTGCCAGCAGCGCCAGATCCACCGGGGAGCTGTTTTTT. It is translated as CASSARSTGELFF.

This clone was observed at least ten times. The rearrangement joins TRBV19 to TRBJ2-2, with a tentative D call TRBD1 (6 bases). This CDR3 is built from 16 residues. Germline V gene data show CDR1 as LNHDA and CDR2 as SQIVND (reference sequence). Trimming shortened V by 7 bases and J by 0 bases, and 15 bases separated the two germline ends. DNA of the CDR3: TGTGCCAGTACCGTCACAGGGATGACGAACACCGGGGAGCTGTTTTTT. This encodes CASTVTGMTNTGELFF.

This clone was seen more than once but under ten times. The chain links TRBV9 to TRBJ2-7, with TRBD2 matching over 14 bases. Unmatched junction bases numbered 4, after V lost 4 bases and J lost 4 bases. The CDR3 sequence is 15 residues long. Germline V gene lookup returns CDR1 SGDLS and CDR2 YYNGEE. CDR3 coding DNA: TGTGCCAGCAGCTTGGGACTAGCGGGAGTTTACGAGCAGTACTTC. It specifies CASSLGLAGVYEQYF.

The chain uses TRBV9 and TRBJ2-3, with a weak D call TRBD2 (5 bases). The germline V gene encodes CDR1 SGDLS and CDR2 YYNGEE. This CDR3 region has 16 residues. V gave up 2 bases and J gave up 2 bases, with 15 bases separating them. The CDR3 sequence: CASSVRGRSNTDTQYF. The CDR3 bases are TGTGCCAGCAGCGTTCGGGGTAGGTCTAACACAGATACGCAGTATTTT.